This TCR beta chain comes out of a study of blood T cell repertoires in COVID-19. Study overall: Acute and convalescent COVID-19 specimens originated in the United States, Italy and Spain. T cells, B-cell-depleted T cells, or PBMCs provided the cDNA or gDNA that served as material.

In the authors' methods: Reference gene primer amplification in the assay estimated nucleated cell counts. Assay: immunoSEQ multiplex PCR; the TCRdb copy retains only in-frame clones and omits some. V and J calls and clone size follow that table, whereas D and trimming were derived from the DNA. The table has tens of thousands of clones, about 88% seen once. V lost 7 bases, J lost 3 bases, and 9 bases stayed unmatched. CDR1 is MNHNY and CDR2 is SVGAGI in the germline V gene (reference sequence). The CDR3 covers 14 residues. Sequencing was performed on peripheral blood. This sequence was found in a human donor with active COVID-19. The donor label of this sample is uncertain. The rearrangement links TRBV6-6 to TRBJ2-7, with TRBD2 identical over 7 bases. The CDR3 nucleotides read TGTGCCAGCACTCCCGGACTAGTCAGCTACGAGCAGTACTTC. Its protein is CASTPGLVSYEQYF.